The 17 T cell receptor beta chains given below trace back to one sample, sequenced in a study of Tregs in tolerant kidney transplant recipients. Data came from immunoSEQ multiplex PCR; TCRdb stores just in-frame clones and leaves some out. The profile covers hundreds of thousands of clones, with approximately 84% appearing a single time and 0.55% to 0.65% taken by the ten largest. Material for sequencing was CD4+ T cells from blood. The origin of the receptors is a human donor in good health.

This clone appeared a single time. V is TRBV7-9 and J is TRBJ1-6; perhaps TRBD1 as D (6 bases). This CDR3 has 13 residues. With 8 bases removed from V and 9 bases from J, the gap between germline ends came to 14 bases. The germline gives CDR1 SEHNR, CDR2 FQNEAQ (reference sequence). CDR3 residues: CASGQGQGSPLHF. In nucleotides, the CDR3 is TGTGCCAGCGGTCAGGGGCAAGGTTCACCCCTCCACTTT.

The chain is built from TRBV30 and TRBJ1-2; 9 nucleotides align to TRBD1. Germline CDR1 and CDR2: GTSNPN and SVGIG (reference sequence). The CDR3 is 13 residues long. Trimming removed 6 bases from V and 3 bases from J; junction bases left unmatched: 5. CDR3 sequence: CACPTGGDYGYTF. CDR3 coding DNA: TGTGCCTGTCCAACAGGGGGCGACTATGGCTACACCTTC.

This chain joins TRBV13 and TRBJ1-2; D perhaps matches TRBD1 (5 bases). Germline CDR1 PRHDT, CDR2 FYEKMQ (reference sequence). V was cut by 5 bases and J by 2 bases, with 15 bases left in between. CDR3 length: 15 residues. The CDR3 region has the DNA TGTGCCAGCAGCCTTGGCCAGGGCCAGAACTATGGCTACACCTTC. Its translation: CASSLGQGQNYGYTF.

CDR3 protein: CASRTPGGLITNTGELFF. For the CDR3, the DNA is TGTGCCAGTAGGACACCGGGAGGACTAATCACGAACACCGGGGAGCTGTTTTTT. J is TRBJ2-2 and V is TRBV19, with 7 bases aligning to TRBD2. CDR3 length: 18 residues. V shed 6 bases, J shed 0 bases, and the junction held 13 bases outside the gene matches. Germline V gives CDR1 LNHDA, CDR2 SQIVND (reference sequence).

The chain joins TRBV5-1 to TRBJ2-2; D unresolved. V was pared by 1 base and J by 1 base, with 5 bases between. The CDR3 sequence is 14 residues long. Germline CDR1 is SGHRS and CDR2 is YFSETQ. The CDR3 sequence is CASSLSVNTGELFF. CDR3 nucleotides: TGCGCCAGCAGCTTGTCGGTGAACACCGGGGAGCTGTTTTTT.

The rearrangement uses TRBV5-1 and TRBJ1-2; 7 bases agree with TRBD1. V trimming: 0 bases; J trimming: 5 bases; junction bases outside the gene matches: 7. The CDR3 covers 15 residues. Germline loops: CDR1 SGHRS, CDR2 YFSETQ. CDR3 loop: CASSLGTGVEYGYTF. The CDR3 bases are TGCGCCAGCAGCTTGGGCACAGGGGTCGAGTATGGCTACACCTTC.

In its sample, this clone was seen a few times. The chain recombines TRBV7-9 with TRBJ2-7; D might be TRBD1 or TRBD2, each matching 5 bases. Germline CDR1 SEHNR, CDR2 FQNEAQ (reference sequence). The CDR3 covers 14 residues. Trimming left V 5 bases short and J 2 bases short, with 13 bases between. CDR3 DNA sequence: TGTGCCAGCAGCCGGGACCTGGGACCCTACGAGCAGTACTTC. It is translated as CASSRDLGPYEQYF.

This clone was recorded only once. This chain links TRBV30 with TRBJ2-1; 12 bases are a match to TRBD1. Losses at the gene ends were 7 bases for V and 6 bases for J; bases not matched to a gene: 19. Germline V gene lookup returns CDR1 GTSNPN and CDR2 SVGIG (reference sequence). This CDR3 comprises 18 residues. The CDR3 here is CASKNPGQGAIIGNEQFF. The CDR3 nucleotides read TGTGCCTCTAAGAACCCGGGACAGGGGGCTATTATTGGCAATGAGCAGTTCTTC.

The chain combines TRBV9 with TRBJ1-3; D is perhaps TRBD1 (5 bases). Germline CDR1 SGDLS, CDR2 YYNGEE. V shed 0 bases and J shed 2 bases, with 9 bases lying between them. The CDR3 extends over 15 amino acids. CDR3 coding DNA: TGTGCCAGCAGCGTAGTGGGGGGAACTGGAAACACCATATATTTT. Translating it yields CASSVVGGTGNTIYF.

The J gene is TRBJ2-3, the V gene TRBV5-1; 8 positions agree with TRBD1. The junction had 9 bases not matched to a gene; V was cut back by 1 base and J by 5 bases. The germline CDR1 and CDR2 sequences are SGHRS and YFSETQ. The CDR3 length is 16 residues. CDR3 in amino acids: CASSLTAGGRLDTQYF. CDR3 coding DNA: TGCGCCAGCAGCTTGACCGCAGGGGGCCGGTTAGATACGCAGTATTTT.

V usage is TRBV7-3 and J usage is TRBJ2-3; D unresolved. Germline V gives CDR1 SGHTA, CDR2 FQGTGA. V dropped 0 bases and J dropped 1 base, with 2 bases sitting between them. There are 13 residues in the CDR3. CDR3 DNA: TGTGCCAGCAGCTTAACGGGCACAGATACGCAGTATTTT. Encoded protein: CASSLTGTDTQYF.

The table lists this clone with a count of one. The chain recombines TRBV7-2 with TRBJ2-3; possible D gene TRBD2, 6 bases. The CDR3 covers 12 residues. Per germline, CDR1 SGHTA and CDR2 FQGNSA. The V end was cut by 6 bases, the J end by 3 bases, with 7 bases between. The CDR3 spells CASRLATDTQYF. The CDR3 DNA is TGTGCCAGCAGGCTAGCGACAGATACGCAGTATTTT.

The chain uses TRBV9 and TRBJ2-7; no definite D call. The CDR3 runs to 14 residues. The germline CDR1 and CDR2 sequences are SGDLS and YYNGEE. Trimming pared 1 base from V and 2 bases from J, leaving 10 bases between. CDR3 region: CASSVYPTAYEQYF. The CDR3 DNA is TGTGCCAGCAGCGTATACCCCACAGCCTACGAGCAGTACTTC.

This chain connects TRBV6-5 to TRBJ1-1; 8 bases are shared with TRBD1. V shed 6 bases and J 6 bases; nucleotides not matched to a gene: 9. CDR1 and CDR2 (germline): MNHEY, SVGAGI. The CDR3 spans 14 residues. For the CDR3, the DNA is TGTGCCAGCAGCCCCCCAGGGGGCGACCCTGAAGCTTTCTTT. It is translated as CASSPPGGDPEAFF.

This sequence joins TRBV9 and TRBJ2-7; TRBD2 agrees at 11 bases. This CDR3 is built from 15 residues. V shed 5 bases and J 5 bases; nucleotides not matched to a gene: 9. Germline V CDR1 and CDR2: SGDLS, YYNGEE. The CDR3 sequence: CASSERLAGWNEQYF. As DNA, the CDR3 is TGTGCCAGCAGTGAAAGACTAGCGGGATGGAACGAGCAGTACTTC.

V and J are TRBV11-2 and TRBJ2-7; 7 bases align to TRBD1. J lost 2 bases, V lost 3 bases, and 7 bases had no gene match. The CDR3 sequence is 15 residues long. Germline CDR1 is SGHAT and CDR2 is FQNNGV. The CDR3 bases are TGTGCCAGCAGCTTTAACAGGGGTCCCACCTACGAGCAGTACTTC. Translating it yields CASSFNRGPTYEQYF.

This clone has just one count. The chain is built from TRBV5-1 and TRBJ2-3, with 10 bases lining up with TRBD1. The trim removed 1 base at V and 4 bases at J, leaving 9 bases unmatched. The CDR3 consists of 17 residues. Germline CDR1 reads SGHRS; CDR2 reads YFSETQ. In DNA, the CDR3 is TGCGCCAGCAGCTTGTCCCCTCCGACAGGGGGCTCAGATACGCAGTATTTT. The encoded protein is CASSLSPPTGGSDTQYF. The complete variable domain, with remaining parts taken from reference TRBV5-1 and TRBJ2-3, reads KAGVTQTPRYLIKTRGQQVTLSCSPISGHRSVSWYQQTPGQGLQFLFEYFSETQRNKGNFPGRFSGRQFSNSRSEMNVSTLELGDSALYLCASSLSPPTGGSDTQYFGPGTRLTVL.